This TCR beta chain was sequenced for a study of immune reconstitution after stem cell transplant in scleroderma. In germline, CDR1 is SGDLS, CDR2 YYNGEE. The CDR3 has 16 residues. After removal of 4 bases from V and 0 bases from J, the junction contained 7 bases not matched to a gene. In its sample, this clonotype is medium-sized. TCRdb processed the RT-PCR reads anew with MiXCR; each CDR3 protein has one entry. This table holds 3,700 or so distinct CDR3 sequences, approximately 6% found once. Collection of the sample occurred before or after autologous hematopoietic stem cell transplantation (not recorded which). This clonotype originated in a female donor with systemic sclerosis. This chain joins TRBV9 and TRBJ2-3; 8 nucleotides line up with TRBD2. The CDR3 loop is CASSTRSGSSTDTQYF. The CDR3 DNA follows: TGTGCCAGCAGCACCCGAAGCGGGAGTAGCACAGATACGCAGTATTTT.